This TCR beta chain was sequenced during a study of identical twins. Comment on this clonotype: The antigen remains unidentified.

A universal primer site arose from template switching, and cDNA bore unique molecular identifiers. TCRdb redid the calling of the 5' RACE reads with MiXCR, one entry per CDR3 protein. This sample carries about 790,000 distinct CDR3 sequences, about 18% of them seen once, and the ten largest clones take 10% to 15%. V lost 7 bases and J lost 1, with 10 bases in between. The V gene's germline CDR1 is ENHRY and CDR2 SYGVKD. The CDR3 has 13 residues. Study-level points and caveats: The study found weaker excess twin sharing in beta out-of-frame sequences.

This sample also belongs to another study, concerning T cells expressing NK-cell markers. According to that study: Six or seven donors carried dominant NKG2C+ clonotypes that made up roughly 1.0-7.5% of their CD8+ T cells. The study found these clonotypes also leading the CD3+CD56-NKG2C+ fraction in a few donors.

Sequenced: PBMCs. This sequence joins TRBV10-3 and TRBJ1-2; D gene uncertain. The receptor was derived from a young woman in good health. CDR3 bases: TGTGCCATCACCCCCCGAGATAACTATGGCTACACCTTC. Its translation is CAITPRDNYGYTF.